These 2 T cell receptor beta chains share one sample of origin, sequenced in a study of shared clonotypes between healthy human individuals. TCRdb's table, derived via immunoSEQ multiplex PCR, lists solely in-frame clones and lacks some. The table lists 2 million to 3 million clones, approximately 94% of them singletons. The sample consisted of naive CD4+ T cells sorted from blood. Subset given: CD45RA+ positively selected. The source of these receptors is a man aged 18-30 years in good health.

The chain recombines TRBV5-5 with TRBJ2-5; maybe TRBD1 (5 bases). The CDR3 length is 14 residues. From germline, CDR1 is SGHKS and CDR2 YYEKEE (reference sequence). V lost 3 bases to trimming and J lost 3 bases, with 12 bases between them. The CDR3 nucleotides are TGTGCCAGCAGCTCCTGGGGCCGAGAAGAGACCCAGTACTTC. Amino acids: CASSSWGREETQYF.

J is TRBJ2-3 and V is TRBV21-1; TRBD1, the table's D call, was not compared with the DNA. TRBV21-1 is a pseudogene. The CDR3 totals 16 residues. This CDR3 is CASSKVFAGNTDTQYF. As DNA, the CDR3 is TGTGCCAGCAGCAAAGTTTTTGCAGGGAACACAGATACGCAGTATTTT.